This TCR beta chain was obtained from a study of cytomegalovirus exposure and HLA in healthy donors. Study results and limitations: Cytomegalovirus status was reportedly diagnosed by the classifier with high specificity and sensitivity. Testing in vitro showed three CMV-associated chains specific for CMV antigens.

Points on this clone: The antigen remains unidentified.

Assay used: immunoSEQ multiplex PCR; TCRdb lists only in-frame clones, some missing. The data show roughly 280,000 clones, 65% to 90% seen once. The CDR3 consists of 13 residues. Germline lookup yields CDR1 MNHNS and CDR2 SASEGT. V lost 10 bases and J 1 base, leaving 13 bases between the germline ends. Sequenced material: PBMCs. The chain employs TRBV6-1 and TRBJ1-1; D is possibly TRBD1 (6 bases). The origin of this receptor is a young woman in good health and CMV-seronegative. CDR3 sequence reads: CATKRQENTEAFF. The CDR3 nucleotides read TGTGCCACCAAAAGACAGGAGAACACTGAAGCTTTCTTT.